What follows describes a single TCR beta chain. The antigen remains unidentified. V lost 11 bases and J 2 bases, leaving 14 bases between the germline ends. The CDR3 covers 13 residues. Germline CDR1 reads MNHNS; CDR2 reads SASEGT. Disease lasting under 3 months, a NOSPECS grade of at least 4, and a Clinical Activity Score of at least 3 were features of the ophthalmopathy patients. Uncontrolled infections, other autoimmune diseases, pregnancy or lactation led to exclusion of patients. The sample comes from a study of T cells in Graves' hyperthyroidism and ophthalmopathy. Findings and caveats of the study: Blood also carried most thyroid clonotypes expanded above 0.001.

RNA transcripts were the template for amplifying TCR beta CDR3 regions. The TCR CDR3 first-round RT-PCR relied on the HTBI primer set. TCRdb independently ran MiXCR on the multiplex PCR reads; one entry per CDR3 protein. The sample gives around 500,000 distinct CDR3 sequences, 20% to 25% of which show up once; approximately 49% is in the top ten. The TCR was taken from a woman between 70 and 85 years old with Graves' ophthalmopathy. The gene calls are TRBV6-1 and TRBJ2-3, with D possibly being TRBD1 or TRBD2 (6 bases each). Sequences were obtained from blood. For the CDR3, the DNA is TGTGCCTCAGGGGACTCAAACACAGATACGCAGTATTTT. This sequence encodes CASGDSNTDTQYF.